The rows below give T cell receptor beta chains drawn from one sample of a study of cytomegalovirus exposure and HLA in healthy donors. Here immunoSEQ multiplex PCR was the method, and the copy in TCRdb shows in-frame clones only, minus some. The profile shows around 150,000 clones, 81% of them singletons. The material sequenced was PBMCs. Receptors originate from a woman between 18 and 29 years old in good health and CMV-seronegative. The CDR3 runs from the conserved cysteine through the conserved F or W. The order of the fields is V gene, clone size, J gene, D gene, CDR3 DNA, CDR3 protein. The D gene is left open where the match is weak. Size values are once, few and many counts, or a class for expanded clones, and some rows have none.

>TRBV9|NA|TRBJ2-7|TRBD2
TGTGCCAGCAGCCATGGGACTAGTAGTGTCTACGAGCAGTACTTC
CASSHGTSSVYEQYF
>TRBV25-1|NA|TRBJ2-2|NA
TGTGCCAGCAGTGAACGGTCCGGGGAGCTGTTTTTT
CASSERSGELFF
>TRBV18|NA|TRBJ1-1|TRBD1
TGTGCCAGCTCACGGCCGACAGGGGATCTGACTGAAGCTTTCTTT
CASSRPTGDLTEAFF
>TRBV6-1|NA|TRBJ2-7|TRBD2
TGTGCCAGCAGCTCCGCCCCGGGGGGGTACGAGCAGTACTTC
CASSSAPGGYEQYF
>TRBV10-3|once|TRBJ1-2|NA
TGTGCCATCAGTGTTGCGGGGGGCGGCTATGGCTACACCTTC
CAISVAGGGYGYTF
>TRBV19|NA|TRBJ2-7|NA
TGTGCCAGTAGTATAGGTACAGGAGACTACGAGCAGTACTTC
CASSIGTGDYEQYF
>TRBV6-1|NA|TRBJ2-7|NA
TGTGCCAGCAGTGAATACGGGATCTACGAGCAGTACTTC
CASSEYGIYEQYF
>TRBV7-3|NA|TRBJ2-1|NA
TGTGCCAGCAGGGGGCTAGGCAATGAGCAGTTCTTC
CASRGLGNEQFF
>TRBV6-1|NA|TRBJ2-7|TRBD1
TGTGCCAGCAGTGGATTGCAGGGGGTTACCTACGAGCAGTACTTC
CASSGLQGVTYEQYF
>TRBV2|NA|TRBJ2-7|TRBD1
TGTGCCAGCAAACCACAGGGGACCCCCTACGAGCAGTACTTC
CASKPQGTPYEQYF
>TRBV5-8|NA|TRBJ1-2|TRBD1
TGTGCCAGCAGCTGGGGGCAGGACAGGGTCTATGGCTACACCTTC
CASSWGQDRVYGYTF
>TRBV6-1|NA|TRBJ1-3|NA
TGTGCCAGCAGTTCCCCAGGGAACACCATATATTTT
CASSSPGNTIYF
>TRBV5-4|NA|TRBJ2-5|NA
TGTGCCAGCAGCCCCGGAGGCAGCATCCTCCAAGAGACCCAGTACTTC
CASSPGGSILQETQYF
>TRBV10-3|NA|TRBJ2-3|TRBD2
TGTGCCATCCGGGGAGGGGTCTCCACAGATACGCAGTATTTT
CAIRGGVSTDTQYF
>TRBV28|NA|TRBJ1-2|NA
TGTGCCAGCAGTCTAGGAGGGCAGACCCCTCGAGGGGACTATGGCTACACCTTC
CASSLGGQTPRGDYGYTF
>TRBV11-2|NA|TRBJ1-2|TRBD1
TGTGCCAGCAGCTTAGAGACAGGGACAGGCCTGCTAGCGGACTATGGCTACACCTTC
CASSLETGTGLLADYGYTF
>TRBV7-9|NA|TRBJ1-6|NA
TGTGCCAGCAGCGCCCGGGGGGTTCGTAATTCACCCCTCCACTTT
CASSARGVRNSPLHF
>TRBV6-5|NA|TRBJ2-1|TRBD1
TGTGCCAGCAGGAAGACAGGGGGCGGGTACAATGAGCAGTTCTTC
CASRKTGGGYNEQFF
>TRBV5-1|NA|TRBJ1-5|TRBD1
TGCGCCAGCAGCTTGGGGGGACAGGGGGGCAACCAGCCCCAGCATTTT
CASSLGGQGGNQPQHF
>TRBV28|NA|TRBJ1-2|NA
TGTGCCAGTCGGACAGACCAGAGAGGCTACACCTTC
CASRTDQRGYTF
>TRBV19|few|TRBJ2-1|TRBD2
TGTGCCAGTAGTAACCTAGCGGCCTCCTACAATGAGCAGTTCTTC
CASSNLAASYNEQFF
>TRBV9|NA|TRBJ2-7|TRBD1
TGTGCCAGCAGCGTAGCACCCGGGACAGGGGCCTACGAGCAGTACTTC
CASSVAPGTGAYEQYF
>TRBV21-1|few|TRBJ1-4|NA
TGTGCCAGCAGCGTACAGGGGCGGGATAAGGAAAAACTGTTTTTT
CASSVQGRDKEKLFF
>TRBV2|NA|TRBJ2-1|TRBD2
TGTGCCAGCAGTGGACTAGCGGGAGGGCTTGAGCAGTTCTTC
CASSGLAGGLEQFF
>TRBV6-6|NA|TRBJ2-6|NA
TGTGCCAGCAGTTACGGGCTGCTCTCTGGGGCCAACGTCCTGACTTTC
CASSYGLLSGANVLTF
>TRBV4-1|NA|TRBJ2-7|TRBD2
TGCGCCAGCAGCCACCAGGACGGACTAGGGGAGCAGTACTTC
CASSHQDGLGEQYF
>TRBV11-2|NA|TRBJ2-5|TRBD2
TGTGCCAGCAGCGGGGAGGGCCGTGAGACCCAGTACTTC
CASSGEGRETQYF
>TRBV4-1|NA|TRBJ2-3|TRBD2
TGCGCCAGCAGCCGGGGACTAGCGGGGGTCCAGGATACGCAGTATTTT
CASSRGLAGVQDTQYF